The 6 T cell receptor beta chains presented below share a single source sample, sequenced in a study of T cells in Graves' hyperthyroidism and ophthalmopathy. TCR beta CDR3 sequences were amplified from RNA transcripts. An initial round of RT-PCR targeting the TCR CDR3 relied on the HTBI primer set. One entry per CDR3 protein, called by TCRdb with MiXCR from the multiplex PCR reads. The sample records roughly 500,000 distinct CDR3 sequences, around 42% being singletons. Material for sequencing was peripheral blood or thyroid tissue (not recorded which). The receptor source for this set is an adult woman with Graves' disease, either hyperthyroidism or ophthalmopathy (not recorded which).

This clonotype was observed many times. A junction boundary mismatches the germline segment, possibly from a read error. CDR3: CASSPDFYEQYF. CDR3 in DNA: TGTGCCAGCAGCCCGGACTTTTACGAGCAGTACTTC. V usage is TRBV5-1 and J usage is TRBJ2-7, with D possibly being TRBD2 (5 bases). Germline V gives CDR1 SGHRS, CDR2 YFSETQ. The CDR3 covers 12 residues.

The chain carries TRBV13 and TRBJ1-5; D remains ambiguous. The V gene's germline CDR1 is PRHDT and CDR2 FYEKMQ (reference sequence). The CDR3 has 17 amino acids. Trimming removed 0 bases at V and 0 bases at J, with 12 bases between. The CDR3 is CASSLGGIPYSNQPQHF. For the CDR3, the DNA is TGTGCCAGCAGCTTAGGGGGAATACCTTATAGCAATCAGCCCCAGCATTTT. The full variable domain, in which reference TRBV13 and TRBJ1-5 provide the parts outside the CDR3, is AAGVIQSPRHLIKEKRETATLKCYPIPRHDTVYWYQQGPGQDPQFLISFYEKMQSDKGSIPDRFSAQQFSDYHSELNMSSLELGDSALYFCASSLGGIPYSNQPQHFGDGTRLSIL.

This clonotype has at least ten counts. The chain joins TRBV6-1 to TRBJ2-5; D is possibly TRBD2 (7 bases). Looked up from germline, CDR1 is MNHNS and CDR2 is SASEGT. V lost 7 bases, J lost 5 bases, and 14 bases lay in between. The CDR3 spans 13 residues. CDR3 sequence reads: CASTSEGGETQYF. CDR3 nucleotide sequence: TGTGCCAGCACCTCCGAGGGGGGGGAGACCCAGTACTTC.

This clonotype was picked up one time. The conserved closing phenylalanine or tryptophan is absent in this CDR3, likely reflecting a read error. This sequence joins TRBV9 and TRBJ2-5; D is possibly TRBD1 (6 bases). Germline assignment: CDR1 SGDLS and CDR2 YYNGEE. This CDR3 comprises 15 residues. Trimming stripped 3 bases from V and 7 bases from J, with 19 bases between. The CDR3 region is CASSARVGRGGTQYL. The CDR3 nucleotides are TGTGCCAGCAGCGCCCGAGTGGGGAGAGGGGGGACCCAGTACCTC.

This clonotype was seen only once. The DNA of the CDR3 is TGTGCCACCGGGACAGTGAACACCGGGGAGCTGTTTTTT. Amino acids: CATGTVNTGELFF. The chain joins TRBV13 to TRBJ2-2, with 7 bases lining up with TRBD1. The germline V gene encodes CDR1 PRHDT and CDR2 FYEKMQ (reference sequence). The CDR3 runs 13 residues. V lost 10 bases, J lost 1 base, and 3 bases stayed unmatched.

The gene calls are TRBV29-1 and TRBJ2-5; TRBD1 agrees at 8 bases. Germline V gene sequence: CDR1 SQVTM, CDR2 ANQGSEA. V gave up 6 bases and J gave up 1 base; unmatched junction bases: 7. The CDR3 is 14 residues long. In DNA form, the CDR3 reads TGCAGCGTCGTCTATACAGGGGGCCAAGAGACCCAGTACTTC. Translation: CSVVYTGGQETQYF.